This T cell receptor beta chain emerged from a study of human T cells and chemical hapten exposure. Findings and limits, study-wide: TCRs exceeding a frequency of 1 in 1000 stayed unchanged under DPC sensitization.

One entry per CDR3 protein results from TCRdb running MiXCR on the RACE reads. The table records 150,000 to 200,000 distinct CDR3 sequences, 14% of them present only once. Turning to this clonotype: Its antigen is undetermined.

Time point noted: patch test 1, 2 weeks after DPC sensitization. The treatment was: therapeutic diphenylcyclopropenone sensitization with weekly scalp DPC. Sequences were derived from whole blood, sampled in connection with sensitization to the hapten diphenylcyclopropenone (DPC). The source is a woman aged 25 to 39 with alopecia areata. Some clones in this sample may be carry-over from other donors' samples.

The CDR3 bases are TGCGCCAGCAGTACCGGGACAGGGGGCAGCAATCAGCCCCAGCATTTT. Its translation: CASSTGTGGSNQPQHF. The genes are TRBV10-2 and TRBJ1-5, with TRBD1 identical over 12 bases. The CDR3 consists of 16 residues. Germline CDR1 is WSHSY and CDR2 is SAAADI. The junction had 3 bases not matched to a gene; V was cut back by 5 bases and J by 1 base.